This T cell receptor (beta chain) was retrieved from a study of blood T cell repertoires in COVID-19. Study-level background: COVID-19 samples, acute and convalescent, were from the United States, Italy and Spain.

Seattle patients were enrolled while actively infected and followed longitudinally. Original processing methods: Nucleated cell counts were estimated from reference gene primer amplification. Generated by immunoSEQ multiplex PCR, the TCRdb table keeps only in-frame clones and is missing some. The V and J calls and clone size come from that table; D and trimming were worked out from the DNA. The sample lists 250,000 to 400,000 clones, about 87% occurring once. The germline V gene encodes CDR1 SGHVS and CDR2 FNYEAQ. The CDR3 runs 17 residues. J was trimmed by 5 bases and V by 0 bases; bases with no gene match: 9.

The sequencing sample was made of peripheral blood. The rearrangement joins TRBV7-6 to TRBJ2-5; the match to TRBD2 covers 10 bases. This clonotype originated in a woman in her 30s with COVID-19, enrolled during active disease. This CDR3 reads CASSLAQALAGVETQYF. CDR3 nucleotide sequence: TGTGCCAGCAGCTTAGCGCAGGCCCTAGCGGGGGTGGAGACCCAGTACTTC.